One and the same sample provided the 21 T cell receptor beta chains below, sequenced in a study of T cell changes during pregnancy in multiple sclerosis. The protocol was immunoSEQ multiplex PCR, while the TCRdb copy is restricted to in-frame clones and leaves out a portion. The repertoire consists of around 40,000 clones, with 92% occurring once and the leading ten covering approximately 5.1%. Here the sequenced sample was CD8+ T cells from peripheral blood mononuclear cells, taken in the third trimester of pregnancy. Receptor source: a female donor with multiple sclerosis, enrolled in a pregnancy study.

The rearrangement uses TRBV4-3 and TRBJ2-1; 7 bases agree with TRBD2. Germline CDR1 reads LGHNA; CDR2 reads YSLEER. This CDR3 spans 14 amino acids. Trimming took 0 bases from V and 10 from J; bases not matched to a gene: 6. This CDR3 is CASSQDLSGLEQFF. CDR3 bases: TGCGCCAGCAGCCAAGATCTATCGGGACTAGAGCAGTTCTTC.

This clone was detected only once. The V gene is TRBV6-1, the J gene TRBJ1-5; a weak D match, TRBD1 (6 bases). The CDR3 consists of 16 residues. The V end lost 1 base, the J end lost 5 bases, and 15 bases lay between the germline ends. Germline loops: CDR1 MNHNS, CDR2 SASEGT. In nucleotides, the CDR3 is TGTGCCAGCAGTGAAGGGTGGGACACAACGTATCAGCCCCAGCATTTT. Residues: CASSEGWDTTYQPQHF.

J is TRBJ2-1 and V is TRBV19; 10 nucleotides align to TRBD2. Trimming at V came to 6 bases and at J to 8 bases, leaving 10 bases not matched to a gene. CDR1 and CDR2 from the germline V gene are LNHDA and SQIVND (reference sequence). The CDR3 contains 15 residues. CDR3 nucleotides: TGTGCCAGTAGGGATAGCGGGGGGCTACTGGATGAGCAGTTCTTC. Its translation: CASRDSGGLLDEQFF.

The chain recombines TRBV28 with TRBJ2-1; 11 bases fit TRBD1. The CDR3 has 17 amino acids. V lost 3 bases to trimming and J lost 6 bases; unmatched junction nucleotides: 10. Germline V CDR1 and CDR2: MDHEN, SYDVKM. CDR3 amino acids: CASSFVSGQGARNEQFF. CDR3 coding DNA: TGTGCCAGCAGTTTTGTTTCCGGACAGGGGGCGCGCAATGAGCAGTTCTTC.

The genes are TRBV19 and TRBJ2-1; TRBD2 might be the D (5 bases). The V gene's germline CDR1 is LNHDA and CDR2 SQIVND (reference sequence). The ends were cut back, 5 bases at V and 0 bases at J, with 14 bases in the middle. There are 16 residues in the CDR3. DNA of the CDR3: TGTGCCAGTAGTCTAACCCTAGCACGCTCCTACAATGAGCAGTTCTTC. This encodes CASSLTLARSYNEQFF.

The CDR3 region is CASSVGGDRIYF. CDR3 DNA sequence: TGTGCCAGCAGCGTAGGGGGGGATAGGATATATTTT. The rearrangement joins TRBV9 to TRBJ1-3; weak D call: TRBD1 (5 bases). CDR1 is SGDLS, CDR2 YYNGEE, per germline. This CDR3 region has 12 residues. V gave up 0 bases and J gave up 13 bases, with 11 bases separating them.

The chain has TRBV4-3 and TRBJ2-1, with 7 bases lining up with TRBD2. With V trimmed by 2 bases and J by 5 bases, 12 bases remained unmatched. Germline lookup yields CDR1 LGHNA and CDR2 YSLEER. The CDR3 runs to 17 residues. The CDR3 spells CASSQFIGLGVNNEQFF. In DNA form, the CDR3 reads TGCGCCAGCAGCCAATTCATCGGACTAGGGGTAAACAATGAGCAGTTCTTC.

This chain uses TRBV7-9 with TRBJ2-1; D call uncertain. The germline gives CDR1 SEHNR, CDR2 FQNEAQ (reference sequence). The CDR3 has 13 residues. V gave up 5 bases and J gave up 6 bases, with 11 bases separating them. CDR3 amino acids: CASSPGPANEQFF. The CDR3 DNA sequence: TGTGCCAGCAGCCCTGGGCCCGCCAATGAGCAGTTCTTC.

The rearrangement joins TRBV25-1 to TRBJ2-1, with 7 bases fitting TRBD1. The CDR3 has 16 residues. V gave up 8 bases and J gave up 0 bases; unmatched junction bases: 10. Germline CDR1 reads MGHDK; CDR2 reads SYGVNS. The CDR3 nucleotides are TGTGCCAGCTCATTACTACAGGGGACCTCCTACAATGAGCAGTTCTTC. Amino acids: CASSLLQGTSYNEQFF.

This chain joins TRBV7-9 and TRBJ2-7; TRBD1 aligns across 10 bases. V lost 5 bases to trimming and J lost 4 bases; unmatched junction nucleotides: 5. This CDR3 is 14 amino acids long. Per the germline V gene, CDR1 is SEHNR and CDR2 is FQNEAQ (reference sequence). The CDR3 loop reads CASSARDRGYEQYF. As DNA, the CDR3 is TGTGCCAGCAGCGCCCGGGACAGGGGATACGAGCAGTACTTC.

The CDR3 sequence is CASSQGRTYEKLFF. CDR3 nucleotides: TGCGCCAGCAGCCAGGGCAGGACATATGAAAAACTGTTTTTT. The V call is TRBV4-3, the J call TRBJ1-4, with a tentative D call TRBD1 (5 bases). Trimming took 3 bases from V and 6 from J, leaving 11 bases between them. The CDR3 sequence is 14 residues long. Germline V gene lookup returns CDR1 LGHNA and CDR2 YSLEER.

This CDR3 reads CASSQDSSKETQYF. DNA of the CDR3: TGTGCCAGCAGCCAAGATAGCTCAAAAGAGACCCAGTACTTC. The chain couples TRBV4-2 to TRBJ2-5, with D uncertain. V lost 0 bases and J lost 3, with 8 bases in between. This CDR3 spans 14 amino acids. Germline loops: CDR1 LGHNA, CDR2 YNFKEQ.

For the CDR3, the DNA is TGCGCCAGCAGCCAAGATTGGGGGGGACCCTACAATGAGCAGTTCTTC. Protein: CASSQDWGGPYNEQFF. V usage is TRBV4-3 and J usage is TRBJ2-1, with 7 bases that match TRBD2. The CDR3 covers 16 residues. Germline values: CDR1 LGHNA, CDR2 YSLEER. V was clipped by 0 bases and J by 2 bases; unmatched bases: 4.

This clone was observed at least ten times. The chain links TRBV29-1 to TRBJ2-1; D remains ambiguous. Germline values: CDR1 SQVTM, CDR2 ANQGSEA. The germline V and J ends were trimmed by 7 bases and 5 bases, with 24 bases remaining between them. The CDR3 is 16 amino acids. The CDR3 nucleotides read TGCAGCGCCCTCCCATTTATAGAAGCCTCGGACAATGAGCAGTTCTTC. As protein: CSALPFIEASDNEQFF.

This chain links TRBV10-3 with TRBJ2-2; perhaps TRBD1 as D (5 bases). Germline V gene sequence: CDR1 ENHRY, CDR2 SYGVKD. CDR3 size: 15 residues. Trimming took 0 bases from V and 5 from J, leaving 10 bases between them. The DNA for the CDR3 is TGTGCCATCAGTGAGTCTCAGGGTCAGACCGGGGAGCTGTTTTTT. Translation gives CAISESQGQTGELFF.

V gene TRBV28 combines with J gene TRBJ1-5, with TRBD1 identical over 11 bases. Germline CDR1 reads MDHEN; CDR2 reads SYDVKM. With 6 bases clipped from V and 3 bases from J, the junction kept 7 bases outside the gene matches. This CDR3 has 16 residues. CDR3 nucleotide sequence: TGTGCCAGCAGAACCCGGGACAGGGGGATCAATCAGCCCCAGCATTTT. It yields the protein CASRTRDRGINQPQHF. Full variable domain (remainder filled in from reference TRBV28 and TRBJ1-5): DVKVTQSSRYLVKRTGEKVFLECVQDMDHENMFWYRQDPGLGLRLIYFSYDVKMKEKGDIPEGYSVSREKKERFSLILESASTNQTSMYLCASRTRDRGINQPQHFGDGTRLSIL.

The chain combines TRBV7-2 with TRBJ2-1; D gene unclear. The germline V gene has CDR1 SGHTA and CDR2 FQGNSA. Trimming took 2 bases from V and 2 from J, leaving 10 bases between them. This CDR3 contains 15 residues. CDR3 loop: CASSLNQEAYNEQFF. The CDR3 bases are TGTGCCAGCAGCTTAAACCAAGAGGCCTACAATGAGCAGTTCTTC. The full variable domain, its missing parts supplied by reference TRBV7-2 and TRBJ2-1, is GAGVSQSPSNKVTEKGKDVELRCDPISGHTALYWYRQSLGQGLEFLIYFQGNSAPDKSGLPSDRFSAERTGGSVSTLTIQRTQQEDSAVYLCASSLNQEAYNEQFFGPGTRLTVL.

This rearrangement joins TRBV7-9 to TRBJ2-5, with 8 bases aligning to TRBD2. In germline, CDR1 is SEHNR, CDR2 FQNEAQ (reference sequence). The CDR3 covers 13 residues. With V trimmed by 6 bases and J by 4 bases, 4 bases remained unmatched. In DNA form, the CDR3 reads TGTGCCAGCAGTAGCGGGAATTCAGAGACCCAGTACTTC. Translating gives CASSSGNSETQYF.

V is TRBV2 and J is TRBJ2-7; 7 bases match TRBD1. The J segment lost 2 bases and the V segment lost 7 bases, leaving 8 bases of the junction unmatched. CDR1 and CDR2 from the germline V gene are SNHLY and FYNNEI. This CDR3 contains 14 residues. CDR3 residues: CASTEGAETYEQYF. The CDR3 nucleotides read TGTGCCAGCACCGAGGGGGCGGAGACCTACGAGCAGTACTTC.

This clone was seen a handful of times. The chain links TRBV27 to TRBJ1-5; D may be TRBD1 (6 bases). Germline assignment: CDR1 MNHEY and CDR2 SMNVEV (reference sequence). The CDR3 contains 13 residues. The V end lost 3 bases, the J end lost 5 bases, and 8 bases lay between the germline ends. The CDR3 is CASSFTGHQPQHF. CDR3 bases: TGTGCCAGCAGTTTTACAGGGCATCAGCCCCAGCATTTT.

This clone was seen just once. V gene TRBV2 combines with J gene TRBJ2-3; tentative D call: TRBD2 (6 bases). V lost 5 bases and J lost 5, with 14 bases in between. This CDR3 is 14 amino acids long. Germline-derived CDR1 and CDR2 are SNHLY and FYNNEI. The CDR3 loop is CASSPSGGRDTQYF. DNA for the CDR3: TGTGCCAGCAGTCCCTCAGGAGGGAGAGATACGCAGTATTTT.